The rows below give T cell receptor beta chains drawn from one sample of a study of blood T cells in healthy people across ages. TCRdb fed the 5' RACE reads into MiXCR, producing one record per CDR3 protein. The data contain more than 900,000 distinct CDR3 sequences, around 25% of them singletons. These records were also assigned to another study, of T cells of mothers and their children.

Material for sequencing was blood. Source of these receptors: a girl aged 2-9 years in good health. Each CDR3 is given without its conserved first and last residue. Fields, in order: J gene, CDR3 length, clone size, V gene, CDR3 protein. Only part of the rows carry a size: once, few, many, or a class if the clone is expanded.

TRBJ1-2 | 13 | few | TRBV11-2 | ASSPPRQDLYGYT
TRBJ1-2 | 11 | once | TRBV20-1 | SAREARDYGYT
TRBJ1-6 | 13 | NA | TRBV13 | ASSTGTGANSPLH
TRBJ2-5 | 12 | few | TRBV9 | ASSGRDYQETQY
TRBJ2-1 | 13 | NA | TRBV7-3 | ASSSRLGPYNEQF
TRBJ2-5 | 12 | NA | TRBV6-5 | ASSYYDSQETQY
TRBJ2-3 | 15 | few | TRBV4-3 | ASSQSPAGVDVDTQY
TRBJ1-5 | 10 | NA | TRBV6-2/TRBV6-3 | ASSHRDQPQH
TRBJ1-4 | 11 | few | TRBV28 | ASSPSLREKLF
TRBJ2-4 | 14 | NA | TRBV20-1 | SARLPRDRKKNIQY
TRBJ2-3 | 14 | NA | TRBV5-5 | ASSPWPAGDTDTQY
TRBJ2-7 | 13 | many | TRBV13 | ASSLTGQSSYEQY
TRBJ2-5 | 13 | few | TRBV5-5 | ASSQPTGGQETQY
TRBJ2-7 | 12 | few | TRBV28 | ASSLSTGGHEQY
TRBJ2-1 | 13 | NA | TRBV24-1 | ATSDRSGRHNEQF
TRBJ1-5 | 13 | NA | TRBV20-1 | SAGEDVLGFQPQH
TRBJ1-1 | 10 | few | TRBV3-1 | ASSDTWSKAF
TRBJ1-1 | 13 | NA | TRBV5-1 | ASSWGGGGNTEAF
TRBJ2-1 | 10 | few | TRBV20-1 | SATGTANEQF
TRBJ2-7 | 12 | many | TRBV7-2 | ASSFSGGSYEQY
NA | 11 | NA | TRBV24-1 | ATSDRDRDEQY
TRBJ1-5 | 11 | few | TRBV29-1 | SAWDRGREPQH
TRBJ2-5 | 10 | few | TRBV11-1 | ASSPDAETQY
TRBJ2-7 | 14 | NA | TRBV7-2 | ASSKRSGGALYEQY
TRBJ2-7 | 11 | NA | TRBV10-3 | AISEGRVDEQY
TRBJ2-4 | 14 | few | TRBV7-9 | ASSAPSGDPYNIQY
TRBJ1-1 | 10 | few | TRBV12-3/TRBV12-4 | ASSIGDTEAF
TRBJ1-2 | 11 | NA | TRBV2 | ASSVTGIDGYT
TRBJ2-1 | 13 | few | TRBV9 | ASSVVLADNNEQF
TRBJ1-4 | 12 | NA | TRBV20-1 | SASQGYVNEKLF
TRBJ2-3 | 10 | few | TRBV29-1 | SVGQNTDTQY
TRBJ2-7 | 15 | few | TRBV13 | ASSITLGLAETYEQY
NA | 12 | NA | TRBV11-2 | ASSLELESDEQF
TRBJ1-5 | 14 | few | TRBV10-3 | AISESQGVSNQPQH
TRBJ2-4 | 12 | few | TRBV7-3 | ASSRKGGADIQY
TRBJ2-5 | 13 | few | TRBV3-1 | ASSHLDLPGETQY
TRBJ1-5 | 10 | few | TRBV12-3/TRBV12-4 | ASMRAGQPQH
TRBJ1-1 | 12 | NA | TRBV20-1 | SARTGRMNTEAF
TRBJ2-5 | 11 | few | TRBV2 | ASSWDLRETQY